These 18 T cell receptor beta chains were sequenced from one sample in a study of T-cell reconstitution after alpha-beta-depleted transplantation in children. Construction of the TCRbeta library involved unique molecular identifiers. MiXCR, run by TCRdb on the PCR reads, gives a single entry per CDR3 protein. The table has around 360,000 distinct CDR3 sequences, about 9.4% seen once; the top ten hold around 2.4%. The sample here was PBMCs from the stem cell graft donor, taken from the stem cell graft. These receptors came from a human donor who donated a stem cell graft to a child with acute lymphoblastic leukemia.

This clonotype was recorded a few times. The chain has TRBV12-3 or TRBV12-4 and TRBJ2-7; D ambiguous. The CDR3 is 14 amino acids. V dropped 7 bases and J dropped 1 base, with 14 bases sitting between them. CDR3 DNA: TGTGCCAGCACCTCTTTGACACCGTCCTACGAGCAGTACTTC. It specifies CASTSLTPSYEQYF.

The chain carries TRBV7-9 and TRBJ2-1; 7 bases agree with TRBD1. CDR3 length: 13 amino acids. V shed 5 bases and J 13 bases; nucleotides not matched to a gene: 11. Germline-derived CDR1 and CDR2 are SEHNR and FQNEAQ (reference sequence). Here the CDR3 DNA reads TGTGCCAGCAGCCGATCAAATGGGGACAGCCAGTTCTTC. Translating gives CASSRSNGDSQFF.

The CDR3 sequence is CASSSRHEGTLYSYNEQFF. CDR3 nucleotide sequence: TGTGCCAGCAGCTCGAGGCACGAGGGAACACTATACTCCTACAATGAGCAGTTCTTC. The rearrangement links TRBV7-6 to TRBJ2-1; D is perhaps TRBD2 (5 bases). Trimming cost V 4 bases and J 0 bases, with 22 bases left between them. The CDR3 is made up of 19 amino acids. CDR1 and CDR2 (germline): SGHVS, FNYEAQ.

This clonotype was seen more than once but under ten times. The genes are TRBV6-1 and TRBJ1-2; 9 positions agree with TRBD1. With 0 bases clipped from V and 4 bases from J, the junction kept 3 bases outside the gene matches. Germline V gene lookup returns CDR1 MNHNS and CDR2 SASEGT. The CDR3 consists of 15 residues. CDR3 nucleotide sequence: TGTGCCAGCAGTGAAGCGGGACAGGGAGCCTATGGCTACACCTTC. This translates into CASSEAGQGAYGYTF.

CDR3 in amino acids: CATVRTNTGELFF. The CDR3 DNA reads TGTGCCACCGTTCGGACAAACACCGGGGAGCTGTTTTTT. The chain combines TRBV15 with TRBJ2-2, with D possibly matching TRBD1 (5 bases). CDR3 length: 13 amino acids. Germline-derived CDR1 and CDR2 are LNHNV and YYDKDF (reference sequence). Trimming shortened V by 8 bases and J by 2 bases, and 9 bases separated the two germline ends.

This clonotype turned up a few times. CDR3 loop: CASSVGWGGQGDEQFF. CDR3 in DNA: TGTGCCAGCAGCGTAGGTTGGGGAGGGCAGGGGGATGAGCAGTTCTTC. J is TRBJ2-1 and V is TRBV9; the D gene could be TRBD1 or TRBD2 (7 bases each). Trimming took off 0 bases at V and 8 bases at J, with 18 bases between the two ends. The CDR3 extends over 16 amino acids. Germline CDR1 SGDLS, CDR2 YYNGEE. Filled out from reference TRBV9 and TRBJ2-1, the complete variable domain reads DSGVTQTPKHLITATGQRVTLRCSPRSGDLSVYWYQQSLDQGLQFLIQYYNGEERAKGNILERFSAQQFPDLHSELNLSSLELGDSALYFCASSVGWGGQGDEQFFGPGTRLTVL.

This clonotype was detected ten times or more. The chain has TRBV19 and TRBJ1-1, with D uncertain. V lost 10 bases to trimming and J lost 0 bases, with 21 bases between them. The length of the CDR3 is 16 residues. Germline CDR1 is LNHDA and CDR2 is SQIVND (reference sequence). This chain's CDR3 is CATRTEGRSMNTEAFF. In DNA, the CDR3 is TGTGCCACCAGGACGGAGGGCAGATCCATGAACACTGAAGCTTTCTTT.

CDR3: CASSLGQVAPYEQYF. Written as DNA, the CDR3 is TGTGCCAGCAGTTTGGGACAGGTAGCTCCCTACGAGCAGTACTTC. The chain combines TRBV12-3 or TRBV12-4 with TRBJ2-7; 8 bases line up with TRBD1. This CDR3 comprises 15 residues. The V gene end was trimmed by 3 bases and the J gene end by 2 bases; junction bases not matched to a gene: 6.

V is TRBV4-3 and J is TRBJ2-1; tentative D call: TRBD2 (6 bases). V lost 4 bases to trimming and J lost 4 bases, with 14 bases between them. CDR3 size: 15 residues. The germline V gene encodes CDR1 LGHNA and CDR2 YSLEER. The CDR3 here is CASSLRDGTYNEQFF. CDR3 bases: TGCGCCAGCAGCCTCCGGGACGGGACTTACAATGAGCAGTTCTTC.

The rearrangement joins TRBV4-3 to TRBJ2-7, with D maybe TRBD1 (5 bases). Trimming removed 0 bases at V and 0 bases at J, with 12 bases between. Germline V lookup: CDR1 LGHNA, CDR2 YSLEER. There are 16 residues in the CDR3. The CDR3 DNA reads as TGCGCCAGCAGCCAAGATTGGCAGGGTGGCTCCTACGAGCAGTACTTC. Translated, it gives CASSQDWQGGSYEQYF.

The chain couples TRBV10-3 to TRBJ2-1; 7 nucleotides align to TRBD2. Germline V gives CDR1 ENHRY, CDR2 SYGVKD. This CDR3 has 15 amino acids. V was clipped by 6 bases and J by 4 bases; unmatched bases: 9. The CDR3 DNA reads as TGTGCCATCAGCGCTGGGACTACCCCTTACAATGAGCAGTTCTTC. This encodes CAISAGTTPYNEQFF.

This clonotype has more than one count but fewer than ten. At one end the junction does not follow the germline gene, possibly because of a read error. This chain joins TRBV4-3 and TRBJ1-1; TRBD1 is a possible D gene (6 bases). The CDR3 has 15 amino acids. Germline CDR1 reads LGHNA; CDR2 reads YSLEER. CDR3 protein: CASSQGTYRVTEAFF. The CDR3 coding sequence is TGCGCCAGCAGTCAAGGGACTTACAGGGTCACTGAAGCTTTCTTT.

V gene TRBV4-1 combines with J gene TRBJ1-1; a possible D gene is TRBD1 (5 bases). V lost 1 base to trimming and J lost 4 bases, with 19 bases between them. The germline CDR1 and CDR2 sequences are MGHRA and YSYEKL. The CDR3 runs to 17 residues. This CDR3 is CASSQGAGKGPGTEAFF. For the CDR3, the DNA is TGCGCCAGCAGCCAAGGAGCAGGGAAGGGACCCGGCACTGAAGCTTTCTTT.

This clonotype showed up just a few times. The chain employs TRBV5-1 and TRBJ1-2; TRBD1 aligns across 11 bases. The length of the CDR3 is 14 residues. V shed 4 bases, J shed 7 bases, and the junction held 6 bases outside the gene matches. Germline loops: CDR1 SGHRS, CDR2 YFSETQ. The CDR3 protein is CASSLDRGPGGYTF. CDR3 sequence (DNA): TGCGCCAGCAGCCTGGACAGGGGGCCCGGTGGCTACACCTTC.

This clonotype was recorded a few times. V usage is TRBV5-1 and J usage is TRBJ2-1; 13 nucleotides match TRBD2. CDR3 size: 18 residues. Germline V gives CDR1 SGHRS, CDR2 YFSETQ. V lost 4 bases and J lost 5; bases outside the gene matches: 12. Written as DNA, the CDR3 is TGCGCCAGCAGCCCTCGGACTAGCGGGAGCGAACAGGACAATGAGCAGTTCTTC. Its translation is CASSPRTSGSEQDNEQFF.

This clonotype appeared many times. The chain has TRBV9 and TRBJ2-1, with D possibly TRBD2 on 6 matching bases. This CDR3 region has 16 residues. The V end lost 2 bases, the J end lost 4 bases, and 16 bases lay between the germline ends. From germline, CDR1 is SGDLS and CDR2 YYNGEE. CDR3 protein: CASSVVGLARYNEQFF. CDR3 in DNA: TGTGCCAGCAGCGTGGTAGGCCTAGCGAGGTACAATGAGCAGTTCTTC. The full variable domain, its missing parts supplied by reference TRBV9 and TRBJ2-1, is DSGVTQTPKHLITATGQRVTLRCSPRSGDLSVYWYQQSLDQGLQFLIQYYNGEERAKGNILERFSAQQFPDLHSELNLSSLELGDSALYFCASSVVGLARYNEQFFGPGTRLTVL.

This clonotype appeared a few times. V usage is TRBV27 and J usage is TRBJ2-7, with 13 bases lining up with TRBD2. In germline, CDR1 is MNHEY, CDR2 SMNVEV (reference sequence). CDR3 length: 15 amino acids. J lost 4 bases, V lost 4 bases, and 4 bases had no gene match. The CDR3 loop reads CASSSGTSGMYEQYF. Here the CDR3 DNA reads TGTGCCAGCAGTTCCGGGACTAGCGGGATGTACGAGCAGTACTTC.

This clonotype was counted between two and nine times. The J gene is TRBJ2-2, the V gene TRBV12-3 or TRBV12-4, with D tentatively TRBD2 (6 bases). V was pared by 7 bases and J by 3 bases, with 15 bases between. This CDR3 contains 15 residues. Written as DNA, the CDR3 is TGTGCCAGCAACCGCGGAGGGGAGGACACCGGGGAGCTGTTTTTT. Encoded protein: CASNRGGEDTGELFF.